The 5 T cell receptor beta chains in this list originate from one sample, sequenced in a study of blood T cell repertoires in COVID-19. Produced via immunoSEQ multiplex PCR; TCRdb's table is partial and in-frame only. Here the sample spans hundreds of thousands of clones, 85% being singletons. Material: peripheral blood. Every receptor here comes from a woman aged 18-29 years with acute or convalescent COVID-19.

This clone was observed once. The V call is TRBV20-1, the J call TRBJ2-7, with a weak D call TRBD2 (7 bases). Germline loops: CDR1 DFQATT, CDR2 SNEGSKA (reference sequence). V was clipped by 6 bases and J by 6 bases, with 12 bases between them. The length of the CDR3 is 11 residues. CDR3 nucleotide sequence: TGCAGTGCCGCGGGGGCGCGCGAGCAGTACTTC. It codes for CSAAGAREQYF.

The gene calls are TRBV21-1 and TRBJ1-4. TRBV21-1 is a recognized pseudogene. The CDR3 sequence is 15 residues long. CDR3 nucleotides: TGTGCCACGGGGACGGCCGGGGGGGATTGGGGAAAACTGTTTTTT. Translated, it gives CATGTAGGDWGKLFF.

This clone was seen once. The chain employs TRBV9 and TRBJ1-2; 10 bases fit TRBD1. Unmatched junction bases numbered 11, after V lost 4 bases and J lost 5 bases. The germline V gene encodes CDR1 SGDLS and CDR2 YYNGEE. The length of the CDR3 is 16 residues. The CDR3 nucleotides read TGTGCCAGCAGCATGCCCCGGGACAGGGGAGGGTATGGCTACACCTTC. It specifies CASSMPRDRGGYGYTF.

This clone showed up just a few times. CDR3 loop: CAISEISEGNTIYF. The CDR3 DNA reads TGTGCCATCAGTGAAATCTCGGAGGGAAACACCATATATTTT. The rearrangement uses TRBV10-3 and TRBJ1-3; D unresolved. V shed 3 bases and J shed 4 bases, with 10 bases lying between them. The length of the CDR3 is 14 residues. Germline CDR1 ENHRY, CDR2 SYGVKD.

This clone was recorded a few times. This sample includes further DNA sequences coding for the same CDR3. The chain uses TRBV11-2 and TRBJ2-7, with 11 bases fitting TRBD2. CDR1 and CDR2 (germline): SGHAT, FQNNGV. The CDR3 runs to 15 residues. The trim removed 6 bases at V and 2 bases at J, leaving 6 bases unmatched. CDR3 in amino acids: CASSLIAGGPYEQYF. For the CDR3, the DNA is TGTGCCAGCAGTTTGATAGCGGGAGGGCCCTACGAGCAGTACTTC.